This T cell receptor beta chain was sequenced during a study of cytomegalovirus exposure and HLA in healthy donors. Findings of the study overall: The listing of 150 to 200 TCR beta chains classed them as cytomegalovirus-associated. Further analysis, carried out later, found HLA-associated TCR beta chains more clonally expanded than equally common other chains.

Primers for the PCR totalled 60 Vbeta and 13 Jbeta. The repertoire was sequenced with immunoSEQ multiplex PCR; TCRdb's copy has only in-frame clones and lacks some. The sample shows about 120,000 clones, under 90% of them seen only once. This clone was counted only a few times. Its antigen is as yet unknown. Germline V CDR1 and CDR2: MNHNS, SASEGT. The CDR3 runs to 13 residues. Trimming took off 6 bases at V and 5 bases at J, with 10 bases between the two ends. The sequence came from a woman aged 40-49 years in good health and CMV-seronegative. The chain has TRBV6-1 and TRBJ1-4, with D possibly being TRBD1 (5 bases). The sequenced sample was PBMCs. CDR3 bases: TGTGCCAGCAGGACAGCCACAAATGAAAAACTGTTTTTT. It specifies CASRTATNEKLFF.